Reported below is one T cell receptor beta chain. Its antigen is not identified. The protocol was immunoSEQ multiplex PCR, while the TCRdb copy is restricted to in-frame clones and leaves out a portion. The sample records 72,000 or so clones, 80% to 90% being singletons. The time point denotes: after dendritic cell vaccination, including at tumor progression/relapse. Blood PBMC samples: pre-vaccination, two weeks post third vaccination, and at tumor progression. This sample is drawn from a study of glioma-infiltrating T cells after dendritic cell vaccination. Study-level information: Dendritic cell vaccination trial patients had either newly diagnosed or recurrent glioblastoma. Autologous tumor lysate-pulsed dendritic cell vaccination was given between about 2002 and 2012.

Points from the study as a whole: Longer survival after dendritic cell vaccination followed higher pretreatment TIL content.

Germline assignment: CDR1 LNHDA and CDR2 SQIVND (reference sequence). This CDR3 has 14 amino acids. This chain joins TRBV19 and TRBJ2-5; possible D gene TRBD2, 6 bases. The tail of the sequence fits TRBJ2-7 better, so the J call may be wrong. The clonotype originates from a human donor with glioblastoma. Sequencing used blood, obtained after dendritic cell vaccination. The DNA for the CDR3 is TGTGCCAGTACTGTTAGCGGAAGCTCCTACGAGCAGTACTTC. Translation: CASTVSGSSYEQYF.